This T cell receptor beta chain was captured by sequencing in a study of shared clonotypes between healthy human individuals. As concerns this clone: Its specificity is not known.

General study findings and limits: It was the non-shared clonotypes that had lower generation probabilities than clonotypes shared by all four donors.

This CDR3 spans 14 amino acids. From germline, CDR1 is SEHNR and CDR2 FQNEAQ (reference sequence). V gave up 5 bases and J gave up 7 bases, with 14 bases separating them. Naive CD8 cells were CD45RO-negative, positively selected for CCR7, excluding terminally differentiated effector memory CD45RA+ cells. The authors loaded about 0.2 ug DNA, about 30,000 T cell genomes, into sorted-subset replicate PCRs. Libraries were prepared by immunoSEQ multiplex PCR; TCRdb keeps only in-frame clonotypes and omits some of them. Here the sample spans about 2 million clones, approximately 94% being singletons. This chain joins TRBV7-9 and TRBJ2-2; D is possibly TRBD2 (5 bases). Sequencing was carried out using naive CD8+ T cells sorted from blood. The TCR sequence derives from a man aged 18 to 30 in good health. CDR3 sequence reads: CASSPPRDNGELFF. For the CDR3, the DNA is TGTGCCAGCAGCCCCCCCCGGGATAACGGGGAGCTGTTTTTT.